This T cell receptor (beta chain) was sequenced for a study of T cell changes during pregnancy in multiple sclerosis. This table comes from immunoSEQ multiplex PCR, and its TCRdb copy is limited to in-frame clones, with some not included. The sample comprises fewer than 60,000 clones, 90% of which are singletons, and about 6.4% rests with the top ten. This clone was seen only once. The sample here was peripheral blood, taken in the third trimester of pregnancy. This receptor was obtained from a female donor in good health, enrolled as a control in a pregnancy study.

In DNA, the CDR3 is TGCAGCGTTGGGGACAGCACCTACGAGCAGTACTTC. Translating gives CSVGDSTYEQYF. The rearrangement links TRBV29-1 to TRBJ2-7, with 7 positions matching TRBD1. Germline V gives CDR1 SQVTM, CDR2 ANQGSEA. The CDR3 contains 12 residues. The trim removed 4 bases at V and 2 bases at J, leaving 2 bases unmatched.